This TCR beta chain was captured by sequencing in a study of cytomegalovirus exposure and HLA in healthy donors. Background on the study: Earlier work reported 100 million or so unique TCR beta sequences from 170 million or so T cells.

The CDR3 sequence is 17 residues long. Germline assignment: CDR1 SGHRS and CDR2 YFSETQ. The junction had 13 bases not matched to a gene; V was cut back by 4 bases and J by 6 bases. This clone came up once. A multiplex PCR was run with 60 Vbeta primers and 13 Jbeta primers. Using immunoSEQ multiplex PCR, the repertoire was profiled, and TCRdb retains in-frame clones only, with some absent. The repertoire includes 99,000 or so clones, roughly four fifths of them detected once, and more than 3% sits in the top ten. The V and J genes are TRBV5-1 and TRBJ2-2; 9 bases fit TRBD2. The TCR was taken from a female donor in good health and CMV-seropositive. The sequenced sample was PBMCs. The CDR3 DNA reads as TGCGCCAGCAGCCCAATGTGGCTAGCGGGGCGTTCCGGGGAGCTGTTTTTT. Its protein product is CASSPMWLAGRSGELFF.